The rows below give T cell receptor beta chains drawn from one sample of a study of T cell responses to AZD1222 COVID-19 vaccine. The assay was immunoSEQ multiplex PCR, and TCRdb's table has in-frame clones only and misses some. The repertoire holds 150,000 to 160,000 clones, with 88% as singletons. Source: peripheral blood, taken after recovery from COVID-19. The source is an adult who had recovered from COVID-19. CDR3s leave out the opening cysteine and the closing phenylalanine or tryptophan. The order of the fields is V gene, CDR3 protein.

>TRBV3-1/TRBV3-2
ASSYDRGELF
>TRBV10-1
ASSASLAGADTQY
>TRBV27
ASRRDSYGYT
>TRBV19
ASSNLPGQGAYGYT
>TRBV5-1
ASSRTSENTGELF
>TRBV5-1
ASSLEEGTDTQY
>TRBV10-3
AISELETGLTYEQY
>TRBV19
ASTRNTGELF
>TRBV24-1
ATHKGAGAREVQPQH
>TRBV19
ASSISGGGSNQPQH